The rows below give T cell receptor beta chains drawn from one sample of a study of T cells in Graves' hyperthyroidism and ophthalmopathy. TCRdb processed the multiplex PCR reads anew with MiXCR; each CDR3 protein has one entry. Seen here are around 560,000 distinct CDR3 sequences, 16% observed once, and the top ten hold 15% to 20%. Sample: blood. The receptors originated from a woman between 18 and 29 years old with Graves' hyperthyroidism. Each CDR3 is given with its conserved first and last residue. The order of the fields is V gene, D gene, clone size, J gene, CDR3 DNA, CDR3 protein. A D gene is named only where the DNA matches it firmly. Clone size is given for some rows only: seen once, a few or many times, or a class if the clone is expanded.

>TRBV28|TRBD2|many|TRBJ2-3
TGTGCCAGCAGTTTCTCGACTAGCGGGAAAGCAGATACGCAGTATTTT
CASSFSTSGKADTQYF
>TRBV2|NA|many|TRBJ2-5
TGTGCCCCAAGAAGGGGGGACCAAGAGACCCAGTACTTC
CAPRRGDQETQYF
>TRBV5-6|NA|NA|TRBJ1-6
TGTGCCAGCAACAGAGCCGGGACACCTTATAATTCACCCCTCCACTTT
CASNRAGTPYNSPLHF
>TRBV18|NA|NA|TRBJ2-7
TGTGCCAGCTCACCTCAGCAGAACTCCTACGAGCAGTACTTC
CASSPQQNSYEQYF
>TRBV7-9|NA|many|TRBJ2-3
TGTGCCAGCAGCTTAAGGCGGTTCACAGATACGCAGTATTTT
CASSLRRFTDTQYF
>TRBV15|NA|NA|TRBJ2-6
TGTGCCACCAGCAGAGTCAGGGGTTCCGGGGCCAACGTCCTGACTTTC
CATSRVRGSGANVLTF
>TRBV6-1|NA|many|TRBJ1-5
TGTGCCAGCAGTGCAGCACAGGGCAGCAATCAGCCCCAGCATTTT
CASSAAQGSNQPQHF
>TRBV7-2|NA|NA|TRBJ1-2
TGTGCCAGCAGCTTATACTCTTTGGGCGGTAACTATGGCTACACCTTC
CASSLYSLGGNYGYTF
>TRBV10-3|NA|many|TRBJ2-3
TGTGCCATCAGTGCAGGGGCACACACAGATACGCAGTATTTT
CAISAGAHTDTQYF
>TRBV28|NA|many|TRBJ2-7
TGTGCCAGCAGTTTAGGGGGAACAGGGTTCTACGAGCAGTACTTC
CASSLGGTGFYEQYF
>TRBV28|TRBD1|NA|TRBJ1-3
TGTACCAGCAGTGCCCCAGGGGGCGCTTTTGGAAACACCATATATTTT
CTSSAPGGAFGNTIYF
>TRBV5-1|NA|NA|TRBJ1-6
TGCGCCAGCAGCTTCTGGTTTCTGGGCTATAATTCACCCCTCCACTTT
CASSFWFLGYNSPLHF
>TRBV28|TRBD2|many|TRBJ2-3
TGTGCCAGCGCAGTTTTGCGGGAGGTTAGCACAGATACGCAGTATTTT
CASAVLREVSTDTQYF
>TRBV6-2/TRBV6-3|NA|many|TRBJ2-3
TGTGCCAGCAGTTATTCTGGGGTCACAGATACGCAGTATTTT
CASSYSGVTDTQYF
>TRBV11-2|NA|few|TRBJ2-1
TGTGCCAGCAGCCGAGGCAGGTTCCCTTACAATGAGCAGTTCTTC
CASSRGRFPYNEQFF
>TRBV3-1|NA|NA|TRBJ1-3
TGTGCCAGCAGCGATATTGTTTGGGACGGGGGAGTAGGAAACACCATATATTTT
CASSDIVWDGGVGNTIYF
>TRBV10-3|NA|NA|TRBJ2-1
TGTGCCATCAGTGAGTCGGGCTACGAGCAGTTCTTC
CAISESGYEQFF
>TRBV12-3/TRBV12-4|NA|NA|TRBJ1-1
TGTGCCAGCAGTCGGGGGGACACTAGGGTTGGTTTCTTT
CASSRGDTRVGFF
>TRBV4-1|TRBD2|NA|TRBJ2-5
TGCGCCAGCAGCCAAGACCTCGCGGGGGGTCAAGAGACCCAGTACTTC
CASSQDLAGGQETQYF
>TRBV2|NA|many|TRBJ2-7
TGTGCCAGCAAGACCCGGGACCATGGTCAGGAGTACTTC
CASKTRDHGQEYF
>TRBV5-4|NA|NA|TRBJ2-7
TGTGCCAGCAGCTTGGACGGGGTCCAGCCGGGGTACGAGCAGTACTTC
CASSLDGVQPGYEQYF
>TRBV7-2|TRBD2|few|TRBJ2-7
TGTGCCAGCAGCACGGGGGGTTACTCCTACGAGCAGTACTTC
CASSTGGYSYEQYF
>TRBV7-9|NA|many|TRBJ2-3
TGTGCCAGCAGCTTAGGACAGCTCACAGATACGCAGTATTTT
CASSLGQLTDTQYF
>TRBV7-2|NA|NA|TRBJ1-4
TGTGCCAGCAGCTTAAACAGCAGGTTCGGAGAAAAACTGTTTTTT
CASSLNSRFGEKLFF
>TRBV7-3|TRBD1|NA|TRBJ1-1
TGTGCCAGCAGCCCTGAGGCGGGACAGGGGACCGTGAACACTGAAGCTTTCTTT
CASSPEAGQGTVNTEAFF
>TRBV5-1|NA|NA|TRBJ1-6
TGCGCCAGCAGCCACCAGACACAGAGAGACTCCTATAATTCACCCCTCCACTTT
CASSHQTQRDSYNSPLHF
>TRBV29-1|TRBD1|few|TRBJ2-5
TGCAGCGTTGTTCCCCGGAGACAGGGCGAATTTCAAGAGACCCAGTACTTC
CSVVPRRQGEFQETQYF
>TRBV2|TRBD1|many|TRBJ1-1
TGTGCCAGCAAATTACAGGGGGTCACTGAAGCTTTCTTT
CASKLQGVTEAFF